The 9 T cell receptor beta chains listed next were all sequenced from one sample in a study of naive and memory T cell subsets. Two oligonucleotides, mixed equimolar, formed the beta constant-region primer covering TRBC1 and TRBC2. Ligated cDNA was amplified by four rounds of PCR with nested alpha and beta constant-region primers and SP2. TCRdb redid the calling of the UMI-ligation and nested PCR reads with MiXCR, one entry per CDR3 protein. The repertoire holds 95,000 to 150,000 distinct CDR3 sequences, with about 36% as singletons. The material sequenced was central memory CD4+ T cells from blood. These receptors were taken from a human donor in good health.

The chain joins TRBV20-1 to TRBJ1-5, with D possibly TRBD1 on 5 matching bases. Germline-derived CDR1 and CDR2 are DFQATT and SNEGSKA (reference sequence). V gave up 1 base and J gave up 7 bases, with 17 bases separating them. The CDR3 has 15 residues. CDR3 DNA: TGCAGTGCTAGAGCAGGGTTTGAGGGATACCAGCCCCAGCATTTT. Residues: CSARAGFEGYQPQHF.

This clonotype showed up just a few times. J is TRBJ1-2 and V is TRBV6-5; 7 bases match TRBD1. The V segment lost 2 bases and the J segment 4 bases; nucleotides outside the gene matches: 7. The CDR3 loop spans 15 amino acids. CDR1 is MNHEY and CDR2 is SVGAGI in the germline V gene. Here the CDR3 reads CASSYASEGAYGYTF. The CDR3 nucleotides read TGTGCCAGCAGTTACGCCTCCGAGGGGGCCTATGGCTACACCTTC.

The J gene is TRBJ1-5, the V gene TRBV7-2; D gene unclear. Germline V gives CDR1 SGHTA, CDR2 FQGNSA. The CDR3 loop spans 16 amino acids. The ends were cut back, 4 bases at V and 0 bases at J, with 13 bases in the middle. In DNA form, the CDR3 reads TGTGCCAGCAGCTGGACCGGAACGGATAGCAATCAGCCCCAGCATTTT. Amino acids: CASSWTGTDSNQPQHF.

The V call is TRBV9, the J call TRBJ2-5; 11 nucleotides line up with TRBD2. Losses at the gene ends were 5 bases for V and 0 bases for J; bases not matched to a gene: 3. The CDR3 contains 15 residues. The germline V gene has CDR1 SGDLS and CDR2 YYNGEE. CDR3: CASSSGRAYQETQYF. The CDR3 DNA reads as TGTGCCAGCAGTAGCGGGAGGGCGTACCAAGAGACCCAGTACTTC. The complete variable domain, with remaining parts taken from reference TRBV9 and TRBJ2-5, reads DSGVTQTPKHLITATGQRVTLRCSPRSGDLSVYWYQQSLDQGLQFLIQYYNGEERAKGNILERFSAQQFPDLHSELNLSSLELGDSALYFCASSSGRAYQETQYFGPGTRLLVL.

This clonotype was seen a few times. V usage is TRBV7-2 and J usage is TRBJ2-7, with TRBD2 matching over 7 bases. The junction had 8 bases not matched to a gene; V was cut back by 5 bases and J by 1 base. Germline assignment: CDR1 SGHTA and CDR2 FQGNSA. The CDR3 runs to 15 residues. CDR3 protein: CASSPQAGVSYEQYF. CDR3 in DNA: TGTGCCAGCAGCCCCCAGGCGGGGGTGTCCTACGAGCAGTACTTC.

This clonotype has a handful of counts. CDR3 DNA: TGCGCCAGCCCCAGGACTAGCGGGAGGGGTTTAATGCGTGAGCAGTTCTTC. Protein product: CASPRTSGRGLMREQFF. The rearrangement links TRBV5-1 to TRBJ2-1; 15 positions match TRBD2. Trimming at V came to 7 bases and at J to 9 bases, leaving 14 bases not matched to a gene. The CDR3 totals 17 residues. Germline V CDR1 and CDR2: SGHRS, YFSETQ.

The genes are TRBV19 and TRBJ1-2; D call uncertain. V lost 3 bases and J lost 2, with 13 bases in between. This CDR3 is built from 15 residues. CDR1 is LNHDA and CDR2 is SQIVND in the germline V gene (reference sequence). The CDR3 spells CASSMTYHSNYGYTF. Written as DNA, the CDR3 is TGTGCCAGTAGTATGACGTACCACAGCAACTATGGCTACACCTTC.

This clonotype has ten or more counts. The gene calls are TRBV20-1 and TRBJ2-3; 11 positions agree with TRBD2. This CDR3 contains 18 residues. Germline-derived CDR1 and CDR2 are DFQATT and SNEGSKA (reference sequence). V dropped 6 bases and J dropped 6; count of bases not matched to a gene: 20. CDR3 residues: CSAADTAGTSGPRDTQYF. Written as DNA, the CDR3 is TGCAGTGCGGCTGATACGGCCGGGACTAGCGGACCACGGGATACGCAGTATTTT.

In this sample, this clonotype turned up many times. The chain is built from TRBV2 and TRBJ2-7; D gene ambiguous. Germline-derived CDR1 and CDR2 are SNHLY and FYNNEI. This CDR3 is 11 amino acids long. V lost 5 bases to trimming and J lost 3 bases, with 5 bases between them. CDR3 amino acids: CASSPVYEQYF. DNA for the CDR3: TGTGCCAGCAGTCCCGTCTACGAGCAGTACTTC.